What follows are 20 T cell receptor beta chains derived from one specimen sequenced in a study of early T cells in non-severe SARS-CoV-2 infection. Via MiXCR, TCRdb re-called the 5' RACE reads, giving one row per CDR3 protein. The sample contains about 72,000 distinct CDR3 sequences, about a tenth of which appear only once. The sequences come from whole blood, collected at baseline. Receptors originate from an adult who was a healthcare worker with PCR-confirmed SARS-CoV-2 infection or an uninfected control (not recorded which).

V is TRBV12-3 or TRBV12-4 and J is TRBJ2-3, with 12 nucleotides matching TRBD1. The CDR3 runs to 16 residues. J was trimmed by 2 bases and V by 5 bases; bases with no gene match: 5. The chain's CDR3 is CASSRDRGRPTDTQYF. CDR3 bases: TGTGCCAGCAGTCGGGACAGGGGGCGCCCCACAGATACGCAGTATTTT.

The V gene is TRBV7-2, the J gene TRBJ2-7; D is perhaps TRBD2 (5 bases). Trimming removed 0 bases from V and 2 bases from J, with 11 bases in between. The CDR3 runs 15 residues. The germline CDR1 and CDR2 sequences are SGHTA and FQGNSA. CDR3 sequence: CASSLAQSGTYEQYF. DNA for the CDR3: TGTGCCAGCAGCTTAGCGCAGTCCGGGACCTACGAGCAGTACTTC.

This clonotype was counted at least ten times. The genes are TRBV6-1 and TRBJ1-1, with D tentatively TRBD1 (5 bases). The ends were cut back, 6 bases at V and 5 bases at J, with 22 bases in the middle. The CDR3 consists of 16 residues. Germline CDR1 and CDR2: MNHNS and SASEGT. The CDR3 coding sequence is TGTGCCAGCAGGGCAGGGTCCGTTTCGTGGTGGACTGAAGCTTTCTTT. Amino acid sequence: CASRAGSVSWWTEAFF.

This clonotype turned up a few times. The chain combines TRBV7-9 with TRBJ2-4; D unclear. Germline CDR1 reads SEHNR; CDR2 reads FQNEAQ (reference sequence). The CDR3 is 17 residues long. V was trimmed by 4 bases and J by 0 bases, leaving 16 bases between them. In DNA form, the CDR3 reads TGTGCCAGCAGCTCGTGGTCCTCGGCCCTAGCCAAAAACATTCAGTACTTC. It yields the protein CASSSWSSALAKNIQYF.

This clonotype showed up just a few times. The CDR3, as DNA: TGCAGCGTGGCCGGGGACAGGGCAACCGGGGAGCTGTTTTTT. It encodes CSVAGDRATGELFF. The chain carries TRBV29-1 and TRBJ2-2; 9 positions agree with TRBD1. This CDR3 is built from 14 residues. V gave up 6 bases and J gave up 5 bases; unmatched junction bases: 7. The germline V gene encodes CDR1 SQVTM and CDR2 ANQGSEA.

This clonotype has at least ten counts. The chain couples TRBV10-3 to TRBJ2-7; D gene ambiguous. Germline V lookup: CDR1 ENHRY, CDR2 SYGVKD. Trimming pared 8 bases from V and 4 bases from J, leaving 12 bases between. The CDR3 is 12 amino acids. CDR3 residues: CAIRAPSYEQYF. The CDR3 coding sequence is TGTGCCATCCGAGCCCCTTCTTACGAGCAGTACTTC.

This chain connects TRBV18 to TRBJ2-7; perhaps TRBD1 as D (5 bases). The CDR3 extends over 12 amino acids. V lost 3 bases, J lost 4 bases, and 7 bases lay in between. Germline CDR1 KGHSH, CDR2 LQKENI. CDR3 in DNA: TGTGCCAGCTCACCGACAGTATACGAGCAGTACTTC. This codes for CASSPTVYEQYF.

This clonotype was seen a handful of times. The V call is TRBV6-6, the J call TRBJ2-3, with 7 bases that match TRBD2. The junction had 4 bases not matched to a gene; V was cut back by 0 bases and J by 4 bases. CDR3 length: 15 amino acids. The germline V gene encodes CDR1 MNHNY and CDR2 SVGAGI (reference sequence). CDR3 protein: CASSYSRAGADTQYF. DNA of the CDR3: TGTGCCAGCAGTTACTCTAGGGCGGGGGCAGATACGCAGTATTTT.

The chain employs TRBV11-2 and TRBJ2-7, with 12 bases identical to TRBD2. V trimming: 5 bases; J trimming: 2 bases; junction bases outside the gene matches: 7. Germline-derived CDR1 and CDR2 are SGHAT and FQNNGV. CDR3 length: 16 residues. This CDR3 is CASSRLRTSGAYEQYF. Here the CDR3 DNA reads TGTGCCAGCAGCCGCCTTCGGACTAGCGGGGCCTACGAGCAGTACTTC.

The V and J genes are TRBV6-2 or TRBV6-3 and TRBJ2-3, with D uncertain. The CDR3 has 12 amino acids. V lost 6 bases and J 0 bases, leaving 4 bases between the germline ends. CDR1 and CDR2 from the germline V gene are MNHEY and SVGEGT. The CDR3 coding sequence is TGTGCCAGCAGGGCTAGCACAGATACGCAGTATTTT. Protein sequence: CASRASTDTQYF.

In this sample, this clonotype turned up many times. This sequence joins TRBV12-3 or TRBV12-4 and TRBJ1-2; D is unclear. The CDR3 runs 16 residues. Deletions cut 5 bases from V and 0 bases from J, with 16 bases between. The CDR3 DNA reads TGTGCCAGCAGTCCCCTAGGGAAGAGGGCTAACTATGGCTACACCTTC. Translating gives CASSPLGKRANYGYTF.

This clonotype was counted only a few times. The chain has TRBV29-1 and TRBJ1-1, with 8 bases that match TRBD1. Germline V gene data show CDR1 as SQVTM and CDR2 as ANQGSEA. The trim removed 7 bases at V and 3 bases at J, leaving 7 bases unmatched. The CDR3 runs 13 residues. In DNA, the CDR3 is TGCAGCGGGGCAGGGGGCCGGGACACTGAAGCTTTCTTT. Translating it yields CSGAGGRDTEAFF.

The rearrangement uses TRBV3-1 and TRBJ1-2; a possible D gene is TRBD1 (5 bases). The germline CDR1 and CDR2 sequences are LGHDT and YNNKEL (reference sequence). V lost 3 bases and J lost 6, with 8 bases in between. The CDR3 consists of 12 residues. DNA for the CDR3: TGTGCCAGCAGCCAGCCACAGGATGGCTACACCTTC. Amino acid sequence: CASSQPQDGYTF.

In its sample, this clonotype was seen a few times. The chain is built from TRBV3-1 and TRBJ2-7, with a tentative D call TRBD1 (6 bases). Germline assignment: CDR1 LGHDT and CDR2 YNNKEL (reference sequence). The CDR3 contains 13 residues. Trimming left V 2 bases short and J 7 bases short, with 12 bases between. The CDR3 loop is CASSQQGMGEQYF. The CDR3, as DNA: TGTGCCAGCAGCCAACAGGGGATGGGAGAGCAGTACTTC.

This clonotype was picked up many times. V and J are TRBV27 and TRBJ2-4; D uncertain. Germline CDR1 MNHEY, CDR2 SMNVEV (reference sequence). V was clipped by 5 bases and J by 9 bases, with 17 bases between them. This CDR3 is 14 amino acids long. In nucleotides, the CDR3 is TGTGCCAGCAGTGCCATGGTAGGATCACCCATTCAGTACTTC. Protein: CASSAMVGSPIQYF.

This clonotype showed up just a few times. The genes are TRBV29-1 and TRBJ1-2, with 9 bases identical to TRBD1. Germline CDR1 SQVTM, CDR2 ANQGSEA. This CDR3 is built from 11 residues. The V segment lost 7 bases and the J segment 8 bases; nucleotides outside the gene matches: 5. CDR3 residues: CSATGGGGYTF. The CDR3 coding sequence is TGCAGCGCCACAGGGGGCGGAGGCTACACCTTC.

The chain links TRBV5-5 to TRBJ1-2, with D perhaps matching TRBD1 (6 bases). Germline V gives CDR1 SGHKS, CDR2 YYEKEE (reference sequence). The CDR3 length is 18 residues. Trimming removed 0 bases from V and 0 bases from J, with 18 bases in between. The CDR3 loop reads CASSLVGGQFLPNYGYTF. The CDR3 nucleotides are TGTGCCAGCAGCTTGGTAGGGGGACAATTTTTACCTAACTATGGCTACACCTTC. Based on the CDR3 plus reference TRBV5-5 and TRBJ1-2, the full variable domain is DAGVTQSPTHLIKTRGQQVTLRCSPISGHKSVSWYQQVLGQGPQFIFQYYEKEERGRGNFPDRFSARQFPNYSSELNVNALLLGDSALYLCASSLVGGQFLPNYGYTFGSGTRLTVV.

The chain uses TRBV20-1 and TRBJ2-7; D perhaps matches TRBD1 (7 bases). This CDR3 has 14 residues. The germline gives CDR1 DFQATT, CDR2 SNEGSKA (reference sequence). The V gene lost 6 bases and the J gene lost 3 bases, with 18 bases spanning the gap. CDR3 loop: CSAERAGGFYEQYF. The CDR3 region has the DNA TGCAGTGCGGAACGAGCAGGGGGGTTCTACGAGCAGTACTTC.

This chain connects TRBV6-5 to TRBJ2-3, with 10 bases identical to TRBD2. There are 16 residues in the CDR3. V lost 2 bases to trimming and J lost 2 bases; unmatched junction nucleotides: 4. Germline V gene lookup returns CDR1 MNHEY and CDR2 SVGAGI. This chain's CDR3 is CASSYTSGGATDTQYF. CDR3 nucleotides: TGTGCCAGCAGTTACACCAGCGGGGGGGCCACAGATACGCAGTATTTT.

There are a few counts of this clonotype. This chain uses TRBV20-1 with TRBJ1-6; a possible D gene is TRBD1 (5 bases). V lost 4 bases to trimming and J lost 3 bases, with 7 bases between them. CDR1 is DFQATT and CDR2 is SNEGSKA in the germline V gene (reference sequence). There are 13 residues in the CDR3. The CDR3 bases are TGCAGTGCTATAGGGGTCTATAATTCACCCCTCCACTTT. It yields the protein CSAIGVYNSPLHF.